This T cell receptor beta chain is drawn from a study of CD8 T cells in Susac syndrome. Across the whole study: When blood was drawn, the patients with Susac syndrome were therapy-naive, on corticosteroids, or on intravenous immunoglobulin alone.

RNA, at about 0.5 to 1 ug, was reverse transcribed with random hexamers. TCRdb re-called the immunoSEQ multiplex PCR reads with MiXCR, one entry per CDR3 protein. Here the sample spans fewer than 200,000 distinct CDR3 sequences, 85% to 95% being singletons. The study, taken as a whole, reports: The CD4+ T cell repertoires in Susac syndrome did not show any clonal expansion.

On this clonotype: Antigen specificity is unknown.

Patients having Susac syndrome satisfied recently defined diagnostic criteria for definite or probable disease. The germline V gene encodes CDR1 LGHNA and CDR2 YNFKEQ. This CDR3 has 14 residues. Trimming pared 4 bases from V and 5 bases from J, leaving 15 bases between. The gene calls are TRBV4-2 and TRBJ2-7, with D uncertain. The sample comprised CD4+ T cells from PBMCs. The clonotype was recovered from a human donor with Susac syndrome. The CDR3 loop is CASSRVGPSNEQYF. For the CDR3, the DNA is TGTGCCAGCAGCCGGGTGGGTCCTTCCAACGAGCAGTACTTC.